Included here is one TCR beta chain sequence, with context. What it binds is not known. Germline assignment: CDR1 DFQATT and CDR2 SNEGSKA (reference sequence). V lost 5 bases and J lost 2; bases outside the gene matches: 11. The CDR3 is 15 residues long. TCRdb independently ran MiXCR on the reads; one entry per CDR3 protein. This sample has 60,000 to 80,000 distinct CDR3 sequences, with roughly 21% found just once. The data stem from a study of T cell repertoires in cytomegalovirus infection. As for the study in general: The public TCR beta signatures pointed to both CMV infection and matching HLA type.

Study-wide findings and caveats: CMV-specific HLA-C-restricted TCR beta clonotypes dominated the ex vivo response.

The receptor was isolated from a human donor in good health (CMV status not recorded). Some clones in this sample may be carry-over from other donors' samples. The J gene is TRBJ2-7, the V gene TRBV20-1, with 8 nucleotides matching TRBD2. The specimen comprised CD8+ T cells from cultured PBMCs, sampled from culture after CMV antigen stimulation. The CDR3 region has the DNA TGCAGTGCTGATAGCGGGGAAATAAGGACCTACGAGCAGTACTTC. This gives the protein CSADSGEIRTYEQYF.